This T cell receptor beta chain was captured by sequencing in a study of monozygotic twins with inflammatory bowel disease. The CDR3 is 13 amino acids. Germline V gene sequence: CDR1 SQVTM, CDR2 ANQGSEA. With regard to this clonotype: Its antigen is as yet unknown.

The template switching step added UMIs that contained a 6-nucleotide sample barcode. TCRdb reprocessed the 5' RACE reads, keeping one entry per CDR3 protein, no DNA. This repertoire includes roughly 170,000 distinct CDR3 sequences. Overall study results and limits: Separate T cell subtypes could not be resolved from one another. No difference in repertoire similarity was seen between concordant and discordant twins, possibly because power was limited. It was in IBD patients that TCRbeta diversity (inverse Simpson) was lower than in healthy co-twins.

The receptor comes from a human donor with ulcerative colitis or Crohn's disease, or a healthy co-twin of an affected twin (not recorded which). V gene TRBV29-1 combines with J gene TRBJ2-4; with no DNA, the TCRdb D assignment of TRBD1 cannot be verified. Sequenced: blood. The CDR3 loop is CSVDSPRENMQYF.